The 27 T cell receptor beta chains below all came from one sample that was sequenced in a study of cytomegalovirus exposure and HLA in healthy donors. The primer mix had 60 Vbeta and 13 Jbeta primers. Data came from immunoSEQ multiplex PCR; TCRdb stores just in-frame clones and leaves some out. The sample contains about 160,000 clones, roughly four fifths of which appear only once. The source material was PBMCs. The receptors shown here come from a man aged 35-49 years in good health and CMV-seronegative.

This rearrangement joins TRBV2 to TRBJ2-3, with 12 bases fitting TRBD2. This CDR3 is built from 16 residues. Germline values: CDR1 SNHLY, CDR2 FYNNEI. V lost 3 bases, J lost 4 bases, and 5 bases stayed unmatched. The CDR3 loop is CASSETSGGYPDTQYF. CDR3 nucleotides: TGTGCCAGCAGTGAGACTAGCGGGGGCTATCCAGATACGCAGTATTTT.

The gene calls are TRBV5-1 and TRBJ2-1, with 7 bases that match TRBD2. V was pared by 0 bases and J by 6 bases, with 3 bases of the junction left unmatched. Germline V gene data show CDR1 as SGHRS and CDR2 as YFSETQ. CDR3 length: 14 amino acids. This chain's CDR3 is CASSLGLAGNEQFF. The CDR3 DNA reads TGCGCCAGCAGCTTGGGACTAGCAGGCAATGAGCAGTTCTTC.

The chain recombines TRBV6-4 with TRBJ2-3; weak D call: TRBD2 (6 bases). V was pared by 5 bases and J by 4 bases, with 16 bases between. The CDR3 consists of 15 residues. Per germline, CDR1 MRHNA and CDR2 SNTAGT. CDR3 in amino acids: CASSPRAGGADTQYF. The CDR3 DNA sequence: TGTGCCAGCAGTCCTCGAGCGGGCGGGGCAGATACGCAGTATTTT.

The rearrangement links TRBV10-1 to TRBJ2-1; 8 nucleotides align to TRBD1. CDR3 size: 15 residues. Germline V gives CDR1 WNHNN, CDR2 SYGVQD (reference sequence). V gave up 4 bases and J gave up 5 bases; unmatched junction bases: 7. In DNA, the CDR3 is TGCGCCAGCAGTGCAAGGACAGGGATTCACAATGAGCAGTTCTTC. Its protein is CASSARTGIHNEQFF.

This clone was observed a handful of times. The J gene is TRBJ1-4, the V gene TRBV7-9; 9 bases align to TRBD1. The CDR3 is 16 amino acids. CDR1 is SEHNR and CDR2 is FQNEAQ in the germline V gene (reference sequence). With 4 bases clipped from V and 8 bases from J, the junction kept 11 bases outside the gene matches. The CDR3 nucleotides are TGTGCCAGCAGCTGGGGTCCCGGGACAGGGTCCGAAAAACTGTTTTTT. Residues: CASSWGPGTGSEKLFF.

J is TRBJ2-1 and V is TRBV27; the D gene is possibly TRBD1 (5 bases). With 6 bases removed from V and 5 bases from J, the gap between germline ends came to 14 bases. The CDR3 contains 14 residues. Looked up from germline, CDR1 is MNHEY and CDR2 is SMNVEV (reference sequence). As DNA, the CDR3 is TGTGCCAGCAGACCATGGACACTTAACAATGAGCAGTTCTTC. Its protein product is CASRPWTLNNEQFF.

The chain combines TRBV21-1 with TRBJ2-7; the table's D call, TRBD1, has no DNA check behind it. TRBV21-1 is given as a pseudogene. The CDR3 is 16 residues long. The CDR3: CASSKRDKHPLDEQYV. CDR3 sequence (DNA): TGTGCCAGCAGCAAACGGGACAAACACCCCCTGGACGAGCAGTACGTC.

V and J are TRBV6-1 and TRBJ2-7, with D possibly TRBD1 on 6 matching bases. The V gene lost 0 bases and the J gene lost 0 bases, with 15 bases spanning the gap. The CDR3 spans 17 residues. CDR1 is MNHNS, CDR2 SASEGT, per germline. The CDR3 DNA is TGTGCCAGCAGTGAAGCGAAGAGTTACAGGGTCTCCTACGAGCAGTACTTC. It is translated as CASSEAKSYRVSYEQYF.

The V gene is TRBV29-1, the J gene TRBJ1-2; no clear D gene. This CDR3 region has 10 residues. V lost 6 bases, J lost 7 bases, and 9 bases lay in between. The germline gives CDR1 SQVTM, CDR2 ANQGSEA. The CDR3 DNA sequence: TGCAGCGTCCCTGGCCTTGGCTACACCTTC. Translating it yields CSVPGLGYTF.

With regard to this clone: Its ends do not fully match the called genes, so a read error is possible. The chain carries TRBV4-2 and TRBJ2-7; no definite D call. Germline V lookup: CDR1 LGHNA, CDR2 YNFKEQ. CDR3 length equals 13 residues. The CDR3 region is CASSQGHSQTDWF. In nucleotides, the CDR3 is TGTGCCAGCAGCCAAGGACACTCCCAAACGGATTGGTTC.

The J gene is TRBJ2-3, the V gene TRBV5-1, with 7 bases fitting TRBD2. Unmatched junction bases numbered 10, after V lost 7 bases and J lost 2 bases. There are 15 residues in the CDR3. Per the germline V gene, CDR1 is SGHRS and CDR2 is YFSETQ. The CDR3 sequence: CASVSGVLSTDTQYF. The CDR3, as DNA: TGCGCCAGCGTAAGCGGGGTTTTATCCACAGATACGCAGTATTTT.

V is TRBV7-8 and J is TRBJ1-1; no reliable D call. Germline V gene lookup returns CDR1 SGHVS and CDR2 FQNEAQ. V was trimmed by 4 bases and J by 1 base, leaving 10 bases between them. This CDR3 contains 14 residues. The CDR3 DNA follows: TGTGCCAGCAGCTCCGGTAGTTCGAACACTGAAGCTTTCTTT. Protein product: CASSSGSSNTEAFF.

The sample holds one count of this clone. The chain carries TRBV28 and TRBJ2-7; 8 bases are a match to TRBD2. CDR1 MDHEN and CDR2 SYDVKM come from the germline V gene. The CDR3 totals 15 residues. The ends lost 7 bases at V and 0 bases at J; junction bases unmatched: 8. As DNA, the CDR3 is TGTGCCAGCATCGGTACCGGGACTAGCTCCTACGAGCAGTACTTC. It translates to CASIGTGTSSYEQYF.

This clone was picked up a small number of times. The chain employs TRBV27 and TRBJ2-1; 11 nucleotides match TRBD2. Per the germline V gene, CDR1 is MNHEY and CDR2 is SMNVEV (reference sequence). CDR3 length equals 22 residues. The V segment lost 4 bases and the J segment 1 base; nucleotides outside the gene matches: 21. The CDR3 loop is CASSSTPSRLAGYLFSYNEQFF. The CDR3 nucleotides read TGTGCCAGCAGTTCTACTCCTTCGAGACTAGCGGGATACCTATTTTCCTACAATGAGCAGTTCTTC.

This sequence joins TRBV7-6 and TRBJ2-1; 8 bases are shared with TRBD2. The CDR3 spans 14 residues. Germline-derived CDR1 and CDR2 are SGHVS and FNYEAQ. V was pared by 5 bases and J by 9 bases, with 9 bases of the junction left unmatched. The DNA of the CDR3 is TGTGCCAGCAGCCCGACTAGCGTTCAGACTGAGCAGTTCTTC. This translates into CASSPTSVQTEQFF.

This clone was observed a few times. This rearrangement joins TRBV5-1 to TRBJ2-1; no definite D call. Germline V lookup: CDR1 SGHRS, CDR2 YFSETQ. Trimming cost V 0 bases and J 2 bases, with 3 bases left between them. This CDR3 is built from 13 residues. In DNA, the CDR3 is TGCGCCAGCAGCTTGGTAACCTACAATGAGCAGTTCTTC. Its translation is CASSLVTYNEQFF.

This clone showed up just a few times. The rearrangement links TRBV7-2 to TRBJ1-3; D might be TRBD1 (5 bases). This CDR3 comprises 15 residues. The V gene's germline CDR1 is SGHTA and CDR2 FQGNSA. V lost 3 bases to trimming and J lost 4 bases, with 13 bases between them. The CDR3 sequence is CASSFTEGLGNTIYF. In DNA form, the CDR3 reads TGTGCCAGCAGCTTTACCGAGGGACTCGGAAACACCATATATTTT.

This clone was counted only a few times. V usage is TRBV7-3 and J usage is TRBJ1-2, with D unclear. V was shortened by 5 bases and J by 4 bases, with 8 bases between the two germline ends. Germline V gene lookup returns CDR1 SGHTA and CDR2 FQGTGA. CDR3 length: 12 amino acids. For the CDR3, the DNA is TGTGCCAGCAGCCCAAACGGCTATGGCTACACCTTC. Protein sequence: CASSPNGYGYTF.

The CDR3 sequence is CAWRLERRNTIYF. CDR3 bases: TGTGCCTGGAGACTAGAGAGAAGAAACACCATATATTTT. The rearrangement links TRBV30 to TRBJ1-3; no clear D. The CDR3 sequence is 13 residues long. CDR1 is GTSNPN and CDR2 is SVGIG in the germline V gene (reference sequence). Trimming took off 3 bases at V and 5 bases at J, with 11 bases between the two ends.

This chain joins TRBV25-1 and TRBJ2-3; a possible D gene is TRBD1 (6 bases). Germline loops: CDR1 MGHDK, CDR2 SYGVNS. This CDR3 has 14 residues. Trimming took off 3 bases at V and 9 bases at J, with 16 bases between the two ends. The CDR3 DNA reads TGTGCCAGCAGTGATAGATCGCCAGGGGAAACGCAGTATTTT. It yields the protein CASSDRSPGETQYF.

The chain joins TRBV10-2 to TRBJ2-3; D might be TRBD2 (5 bases). V lost 6 bases to trimming and J lost 6 bases, with 16 bases between them. Looked up from germline, CDR1 is WSHSY and CDR2 is SAAADI. There are 14 residues in the CDR3. The CDR3, as DNA: TGCGCCAGCAGACTAGGAACATTCGGTGATACGCAGTATTTT. It yields the protein CASRLGTFGDTQYF.

This chain connects TRBV27 to TRBJ2-7; 9 bases match TRBD2. Germline V gene lookup returns CDR1 MNHEY and CDR2 SMNVEV (reference sequence). The CDR3 spans 16 residues. The V and J ends lost 2 bases and 4 bases, in that order; junction bases with no gene match: 9. CDR3 DNA sequence: TGTGCCAGCAGTTTAAAGGCCCTAGCGGGACCTTACGAGCAGTACTTC. Translation gives CASSLKALAGPYEQYF.

This clone was found a few times. The chain is built from TRBV5-1 and TRBJ2-2; tentative D call: TRBD2 (6 bases). The germline CDR1 and CDR2 sequences are SGHRS and YFSETQ. The V end lost 2 bases, the J end lost 6 bases, and 14 bases lay between the germline ends. The CDR3 runs 15 residues. The CDR3 DNA is TGCGCCAGCAGCTTTCGGGACTTAGGGTCCGGGGAGCTGTTTTTT. Amino acid sequence: CASSFRDLGSGELFF.

The chain uses TRBV18 and TRBJ1-1; 9 bases align to TRBD1. V lost 4 bases to trimming and J lost 0 bases; unmatched junction nucleotides: 9. Germline V gives CDR1 KGHSH, CDR2 LQKENI. The CDR3 is 17 residues long. CDR3 in DNA: TGTGCCAGCTCACAGCCGGGACAGGGCCTTATGAACACTGAAGCTTTCTTT. Its translation is CASSQPGQGLMNTEAFF.

The DNA for the CDR3 is TGTGCCAGCAGTTCTAGCGGGAGCTCAGAGCAGTACTTC. As protein: CASSSSGSSEQYF. This chain joins TRBV7-2 and TRBJ2-7, with 10 bases aligning to TRBD2. Germline V gene lookup returns CDR1 SGHTA and CDR2 FQGNSA. The CDR3 contains 13 residues. The trim removed 6 bases at V and 7 bases at J, leaving 6 bases unmatched.

The sample holds one count of this clone. The rearrangement joins TRBV7-2 to TRBJ2-4; possible D gene TRBD1, 5 bases. Germline V gene lookup returns CDR1 SGHTA and CDR2 FQGNSA. Between the trimmed V and J ends, which lost 4 bases and 7 bases, there was a span of 17 bases. CDR3 length equals 15 residues. CDR3 residues: CASSSGQPGMNIQYF. Written as DNA, the CDR3 is TGTGCCAGCAGCTCAGGGCAGCCAGGGATGAACATTCAGTACTTC.

This clone occurred once. J is TRBJ1-1 and V is TRBV5-1; D remains unclear. The CDR3 extends over 14 amino acids. V was pared by 1 base and J by 1 base, with 8 bases between. Per the germline V gene, CDR1 is SGHRS and CDR2 is YFSETQ. The CDR3 loop is CASSLLPGNTEAFF. CDR3 nucleotides: TGCGCCAGCAGCTTGCTCCCCGGGAACACTGAAGCTTTCTTT.